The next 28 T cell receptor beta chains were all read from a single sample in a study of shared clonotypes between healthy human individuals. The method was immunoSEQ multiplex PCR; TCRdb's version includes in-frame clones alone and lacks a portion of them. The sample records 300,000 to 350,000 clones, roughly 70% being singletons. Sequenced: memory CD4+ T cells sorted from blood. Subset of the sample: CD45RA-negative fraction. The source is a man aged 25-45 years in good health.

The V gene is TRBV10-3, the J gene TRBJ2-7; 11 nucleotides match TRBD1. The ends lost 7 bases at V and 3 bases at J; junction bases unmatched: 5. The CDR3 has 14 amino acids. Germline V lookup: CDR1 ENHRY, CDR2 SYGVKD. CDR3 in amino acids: CAIKGDRGVYEQYF. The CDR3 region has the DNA TGTGCCATCAAAGGGGACAGGGGGGTCTACGAGCAGTACTTC.

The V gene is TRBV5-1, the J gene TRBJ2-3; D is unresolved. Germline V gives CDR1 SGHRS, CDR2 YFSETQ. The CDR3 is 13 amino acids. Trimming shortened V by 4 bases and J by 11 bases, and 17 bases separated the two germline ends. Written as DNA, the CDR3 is TGCGCCAGCAGCCCAAGGACGGACGCCAAGCAGTATTTT. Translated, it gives CASSPRTDAKQYF.

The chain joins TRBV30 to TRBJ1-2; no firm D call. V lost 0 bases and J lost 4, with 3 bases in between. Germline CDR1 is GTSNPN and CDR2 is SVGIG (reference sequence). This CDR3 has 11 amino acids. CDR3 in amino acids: CAWSVRYGYTF. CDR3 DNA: TGTGCCTGGAGTGTACGCTATGGCTACACCTTC.

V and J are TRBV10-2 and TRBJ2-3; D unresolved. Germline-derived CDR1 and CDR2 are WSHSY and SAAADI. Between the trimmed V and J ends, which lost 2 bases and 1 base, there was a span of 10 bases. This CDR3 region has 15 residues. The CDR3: CASSERVAGTDTQYF. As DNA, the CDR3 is TGCGCCAGCAGTGAGCGGGTGGCGGGCACAGATACGCAGTATTTT.

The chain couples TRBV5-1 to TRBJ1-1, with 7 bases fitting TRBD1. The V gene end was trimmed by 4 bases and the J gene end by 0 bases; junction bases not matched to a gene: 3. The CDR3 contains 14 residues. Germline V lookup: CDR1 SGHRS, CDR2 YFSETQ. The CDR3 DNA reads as TGCGCCAGCAGCCAACAGGGGATGAACACTGAAGCTTTCTTT. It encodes CASSQQGMNTEAFF.

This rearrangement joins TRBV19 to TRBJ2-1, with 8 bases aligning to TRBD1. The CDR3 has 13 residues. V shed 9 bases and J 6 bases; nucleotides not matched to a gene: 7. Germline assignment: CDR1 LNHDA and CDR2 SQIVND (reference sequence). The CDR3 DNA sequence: TGTGCCAGCCTGGGACAGGTAGCCAATGAGCAGTTCTTC. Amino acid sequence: CASLGQVANEQFF.

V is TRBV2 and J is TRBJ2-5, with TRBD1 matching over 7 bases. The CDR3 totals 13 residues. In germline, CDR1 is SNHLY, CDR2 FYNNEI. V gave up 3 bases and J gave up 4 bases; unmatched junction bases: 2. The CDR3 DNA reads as TGTGCCAGCAGTGAGGACAGGAGAGAGACCCAGTACTTC. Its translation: CASSEDRRETQYF. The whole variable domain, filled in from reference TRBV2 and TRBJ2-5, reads EPEVTQTPSHQVTQMGQEVILRCVPISNHLYFYWYRQILGQKVEFLVSFYNNEISEKSEIFDDQFSVERPDGSNFTLKIRSTKLEDSAMYFCASSEDRRETQYFGPGTRLLVL.

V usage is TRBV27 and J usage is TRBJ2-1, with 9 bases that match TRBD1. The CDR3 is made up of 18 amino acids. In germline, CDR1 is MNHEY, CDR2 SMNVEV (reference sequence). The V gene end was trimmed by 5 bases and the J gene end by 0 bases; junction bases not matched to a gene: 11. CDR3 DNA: TGTGCCAGCAGTGCGGGACAGGGTCTTTTCGGCTCCTACAATGAGCAGTTCTTC. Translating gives CASSAGQGLFGSYNEQFF.

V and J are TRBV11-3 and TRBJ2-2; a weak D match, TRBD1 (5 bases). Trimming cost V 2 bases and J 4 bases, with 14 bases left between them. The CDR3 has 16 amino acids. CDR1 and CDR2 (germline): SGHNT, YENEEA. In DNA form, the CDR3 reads TGTGCCAGCAGCTTATCAGGGCCCGGTGGCACCGGGGAGCTGTTTTTT. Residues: CASSLSGPGGTGELFF.

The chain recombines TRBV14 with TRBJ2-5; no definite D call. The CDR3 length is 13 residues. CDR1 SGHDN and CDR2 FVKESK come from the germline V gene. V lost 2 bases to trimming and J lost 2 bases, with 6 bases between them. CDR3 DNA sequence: TGTGCCAGCAGCCAAAACTTTCAAGAGACCCAGTACTTC. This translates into CASSQNFQETQYF.

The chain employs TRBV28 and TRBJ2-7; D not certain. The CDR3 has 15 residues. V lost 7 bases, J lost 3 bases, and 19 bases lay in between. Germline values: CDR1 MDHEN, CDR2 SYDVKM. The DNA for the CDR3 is TGTGCCAGCAACTGGGGTCCCCCAGCGTACTACGAGCAGTACTTC. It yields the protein CASNWGPPAYYEQYF.

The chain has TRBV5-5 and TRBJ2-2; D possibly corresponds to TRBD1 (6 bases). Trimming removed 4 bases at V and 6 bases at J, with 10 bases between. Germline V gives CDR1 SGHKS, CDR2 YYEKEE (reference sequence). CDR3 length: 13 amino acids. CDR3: CASSPAGAGELFF. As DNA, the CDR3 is TGTGCCAGCAGCCCCGCAGGGGCCGGGGAGCTGTTTTTT. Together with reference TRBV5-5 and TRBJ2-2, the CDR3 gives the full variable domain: DAGVTQSPTHLIKTRGQQVTLRCSPISGHKSVSWYQQVLGQGPQFIFQYYEKEERGRGNFPDRFSARQFPNYSSELNVNALLLGDSALYLCASSPAGAGELFFGEGSRLTVL.

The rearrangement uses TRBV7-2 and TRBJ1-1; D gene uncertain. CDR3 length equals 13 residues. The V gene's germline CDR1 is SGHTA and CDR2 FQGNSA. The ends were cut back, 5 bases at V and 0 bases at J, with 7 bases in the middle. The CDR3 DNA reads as TGTGCCAGCAGCCTTAGCCTGAACACTGAAGCTTTCTTT. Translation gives CASSLSLNTEAFF.

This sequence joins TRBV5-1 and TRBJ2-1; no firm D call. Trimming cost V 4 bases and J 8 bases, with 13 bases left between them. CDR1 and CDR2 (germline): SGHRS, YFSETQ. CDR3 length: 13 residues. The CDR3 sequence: CASSRVLVDEQFF. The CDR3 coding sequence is TGCGCCAGCAGCCGGGTCCTGGTCGATGAGCAGTTCTTC.

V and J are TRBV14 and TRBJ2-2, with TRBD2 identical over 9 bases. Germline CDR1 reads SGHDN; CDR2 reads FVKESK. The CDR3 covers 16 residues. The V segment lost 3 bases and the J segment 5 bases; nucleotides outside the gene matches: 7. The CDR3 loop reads CASSQISGRGTGELFF. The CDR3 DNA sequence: TGTGCCAGCAGCCAGATTAGCGGGAGAGGGACCGGGGAGCTGTTTTTT. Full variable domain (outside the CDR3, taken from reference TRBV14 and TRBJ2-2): EAGVTQFPSHSVIEKGQTVTLRCDPISGHDNLYWYRRVMGKEIKFLLHFVKESKQDESGMPNNRFLAERTGGTYSTLKVQPAELEDSGVYFCASSQISGRGTGELFFGEGSRLTVL.

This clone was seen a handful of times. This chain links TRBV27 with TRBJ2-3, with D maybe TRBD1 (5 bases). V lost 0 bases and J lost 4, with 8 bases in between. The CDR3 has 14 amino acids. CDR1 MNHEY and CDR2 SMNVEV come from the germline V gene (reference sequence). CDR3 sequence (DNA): TGTGCCAGCAGTTTATCTTGGGGCTCAGATACGCAGTATTTT. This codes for CASSLSWGSDTQYF.

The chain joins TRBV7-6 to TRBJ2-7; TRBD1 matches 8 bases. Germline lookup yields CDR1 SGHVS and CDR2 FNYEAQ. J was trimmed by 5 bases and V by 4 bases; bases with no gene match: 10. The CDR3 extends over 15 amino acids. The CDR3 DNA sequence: TGTGCCAGCAGCTGGGGCGGGGACAGGTCCCACGAGCAGTACTTC. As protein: CASSWGGDRSHEQYF.

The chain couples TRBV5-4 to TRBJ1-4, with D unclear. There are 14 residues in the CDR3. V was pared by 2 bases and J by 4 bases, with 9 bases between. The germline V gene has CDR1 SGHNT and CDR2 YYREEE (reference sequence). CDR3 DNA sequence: TGTGCCAGCAGCTTCGGGCTGATTAATGAAAAACTGTTTTTT. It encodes CASSFGLINEKLFF.

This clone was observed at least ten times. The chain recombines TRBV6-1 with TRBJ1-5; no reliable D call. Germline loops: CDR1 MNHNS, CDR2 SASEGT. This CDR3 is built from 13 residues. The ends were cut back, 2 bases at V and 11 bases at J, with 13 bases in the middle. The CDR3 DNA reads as TGTGCCAGCAGTGAATTGTGGTTGGATACCCAGCATTTT. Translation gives CASSELWLDTQHF.

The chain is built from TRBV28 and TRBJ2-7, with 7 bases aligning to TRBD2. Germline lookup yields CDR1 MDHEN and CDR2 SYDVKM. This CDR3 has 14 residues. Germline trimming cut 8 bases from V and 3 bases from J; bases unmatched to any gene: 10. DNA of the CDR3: TGTGCCAGCTCCCTCGGGGGGAAGAACTACGAGCAGTACTTC. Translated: CASSLGGKNYEQYF.

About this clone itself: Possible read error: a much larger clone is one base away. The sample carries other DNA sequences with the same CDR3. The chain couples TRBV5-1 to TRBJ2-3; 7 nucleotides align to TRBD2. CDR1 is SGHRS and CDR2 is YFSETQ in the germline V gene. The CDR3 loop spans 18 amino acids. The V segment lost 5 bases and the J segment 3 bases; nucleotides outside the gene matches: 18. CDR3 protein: CASSSGGMSSRRTDTQYF. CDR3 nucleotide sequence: TGCGCCAGCAGTTCGGGGGGAATGTCTTCTAGAAGAACAGATACGCAGTATTTT.

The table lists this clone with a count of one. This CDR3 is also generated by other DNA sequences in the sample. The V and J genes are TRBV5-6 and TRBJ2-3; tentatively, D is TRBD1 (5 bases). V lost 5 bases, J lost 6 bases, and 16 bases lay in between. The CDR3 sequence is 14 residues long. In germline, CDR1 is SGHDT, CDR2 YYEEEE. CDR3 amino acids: CASSLGLQADTQYF. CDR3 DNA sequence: TGTGCCAGCAGTCTCGGGCTACAGGCGGATACGCAGTATTTT.

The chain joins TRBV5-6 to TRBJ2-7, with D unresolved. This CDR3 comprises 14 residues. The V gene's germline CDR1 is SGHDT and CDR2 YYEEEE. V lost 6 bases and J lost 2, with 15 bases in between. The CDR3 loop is CASTLFGRTYEQYF. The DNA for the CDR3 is TGTGCCAGCACCCTTTTTGGGCGGACCTACGAGCAGTACTTC.

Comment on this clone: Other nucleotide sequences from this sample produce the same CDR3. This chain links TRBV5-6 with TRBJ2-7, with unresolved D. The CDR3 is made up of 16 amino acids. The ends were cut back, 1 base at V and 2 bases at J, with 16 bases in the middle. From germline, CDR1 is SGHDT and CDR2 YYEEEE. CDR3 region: CASSLSELRLAYEQYF. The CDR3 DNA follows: TGTGCCAGCAGCTTGTCTGAGCTGCGGCTAGCCTACGAGCAGTACTTC.

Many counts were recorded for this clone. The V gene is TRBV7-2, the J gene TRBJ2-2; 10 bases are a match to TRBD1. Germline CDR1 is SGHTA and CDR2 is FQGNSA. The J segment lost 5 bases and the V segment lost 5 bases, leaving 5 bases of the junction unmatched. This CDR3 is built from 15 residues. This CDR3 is CASSIDRGRTGELFF. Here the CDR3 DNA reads TGTGCCAGCAGCATCGACAGGGGGCGGACCGGGGAGCTGTTTTTT.

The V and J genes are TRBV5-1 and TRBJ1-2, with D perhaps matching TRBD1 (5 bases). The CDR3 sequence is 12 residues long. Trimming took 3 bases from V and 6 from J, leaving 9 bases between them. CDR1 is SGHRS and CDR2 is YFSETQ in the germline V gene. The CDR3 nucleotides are TGCGCCAGCAGCTATGACAGTAATGGCTACACCTTC. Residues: CASSYDSNGYTF.

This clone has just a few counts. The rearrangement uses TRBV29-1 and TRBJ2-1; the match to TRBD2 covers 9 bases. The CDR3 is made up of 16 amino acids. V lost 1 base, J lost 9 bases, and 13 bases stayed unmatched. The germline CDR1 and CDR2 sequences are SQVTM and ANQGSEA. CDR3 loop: CSVEVRPSGKGGEQFF. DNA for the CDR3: TGCAGCGTTGAAGTTAGACCTAGCGGGAAAGGGGGTGAGCAGTTCTTC.

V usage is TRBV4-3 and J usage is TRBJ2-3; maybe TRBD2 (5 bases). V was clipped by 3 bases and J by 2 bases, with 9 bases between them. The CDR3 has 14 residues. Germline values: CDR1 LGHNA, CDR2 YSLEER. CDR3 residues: CASSQLAHTDTQYF. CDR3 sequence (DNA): TGCGCCAGCAGCCAGCTAGCTCACACAGATACGCAGTATTTT.